What follows are 2 T cell receptor beta chains derived from one specimen sequenced in a study of T cells after yellow fever vaccination. In TCRdb, the 5' RACE reads were re-called with MiXCR into one record per CDR3 protein. The sample consists of 9,500 to 15,000 distinct CDR3 sequences, under 6.5% of them appearing once. Sequenced here: PBMCs, either bulk or a sorted T-cell subset (CD4+, CD8+, memory, or dextramer-sorted; not recorded which), sampled on the day of the yellow fever booster vaccination. Receptors originate from a man aged 25-45 years who received the YFV17D yellow fever vaccine.

By share of the sample, this clonotype is medium-sized. The V and J genes are TRBV3-1 and TRBJ2-7; D ambiguous. Trimming removed 0 bases from V and 2 bases from J, with 5 bases in between. The germline V gene has CDR1 LGHDT and CDR2 YNNKEL (reference sequence). CDR3 length: 13 residues. DNA of the CDR3: TGTGCCAGCAGCCAAGATGAAACCTACGAGCAGTACTTC. It codes for CASSQDETYEQYF.

This clonotype was observed at least ten times. The V and J genes are TRBV20-1 and TRBJ1-5; tentatively, D is TRBD1 (5 bases). The CDR3 sequence is 12 residues long. CDR1 is DFQATT, CDR2 SNEGSKA, per germline (reference sequence). The V end lost 3 bases, the J end lost 6 bases, and 9 bases lay between the germline ends. The CDR3 region has the DNA TGCAGTGCTAGGGGGGGGTCTCAGCCCCAGCATTTT. As protein: CSARGGSQPQHF.